Listed below are T cell receptor beta chains from one sample, sequenced in a study of cytotoxic CD8 clonotypes in ibrutinib-treated CLL. Method: immunoSEQ multiplex PCR; TCRdb's copy keeps in-frame clones and lacks some. The top ten clones hold approximately 7.3% of a sample with about 22,000 clones, about three quarters of them seen once. The source material was PBMCs, sampled before ibrutinib treatment. Every receptor here comes from a human donor with chronic lymphocytic leukemia. Each CDR3 is given with its conserved first and last residue. Each record gives: D gene, V gene, J gene, CDR3 protein. D genes are given only for firm matches.

d_call: NA; v_call: TRBV4-1; j_call: TRBJ1-4; cdr3_aa: CASSQLREKLFF
d_call: TRBD1; v_call: TRBV11-2; j_call: TRBJ2-6; cdr3_aa: CASSLDLRGLTGANVLTF
d_call: TRBD1; v_call: TRBV7-2; j_call: TRBJ2-7; cdr3_aa: CASSPTGGLEQYF
d_call: NA; v_call: TRBV23-1; j_call: TRBJ1-2; cdr3_aa: CASTPPGQGYTF
d_call: TRBD2; v_call: TRBV5-4; j_call: TRBJ2-2; cdr3_aa: CASSKGLAMSTGELFF
d_call: TRBD2; v_call: TRBV4-2; j_call: TRBJ2-1; cdr3_aa: CASSIPGLEDEQFF
d_call: NA; v_call: TRBV29-1; j_call: TRBJ1-1; cdr3_aa: CSVSPGFRNTEAFF
d_call: NA; v_call: TRBV18; j_call: TRBJ1-6; cdr3_aa: CASSPDSKPLHF
d_call: NA; v_call: TRBV11-2; j_call: TRBJ1-1; cdr3_aa: CASNRVNIGNTEAFF
d_call: TRBD1; v_call: TRBV28; j_call: TRBJ1-3; cdr3_aa: CASSPGQGGNTIYF
d_call: TRBD2; v_call: TRBV5-1; j_call: TRBJ2-3; cdr3_aa: CASSLERLSWAETSGRLDTQYF
d_call: TRBD1; v_call: TRBV13; j_call: TRBJ2-7; cdr3_aa: CASSLRTGAYEQYF
d_call: TRBD1; v_call: TRBV18; j_call: TRBJ1-1; cdr3_aa: CASSPPDRANTEAFF
d_call: NA; v_call: TRBV29-1; j_call: TRBJ1-4; cdr3_aa: CSVKSVVNEKLFF
d_call: NA; v_call: TRBV30; j_call: TRBJ2-1; cdr3_aa: CAWSVYSGYNEQFF
d_call: TRBD1; v_call: TRBV29-1; j_call: TRBJ1-1; cdr3_aa: CSGGDRGRGNTEAFF
d_call: NA; v_call: TRBV30; j_call: TRBJ2-3; cdr3_aa: CAWGLDTQYF
d_call: NA; v_call: TRBV7-8; j_call: TRBJ2-1; cdr3_aa: CASSLLAINEQFF
d_call: NA; v_call: TRBV1; j_call: TRBJ2-2; cdr3_aa: CTSSQETDRGGLTGELFF
d_call: NA; v_call: TRBV7-9; j_call: TRBJ2-2; cdr3_aa: CASSLAGATGELFF
d_call: TRBD2; v_call: TRBV5-1; j_call: TRBJ2-7; cdr3_aa: CASSWSGTTYEQYF
d_call: TRBD2; v_call: TRBV18; j_call: TRBJ2-7; cdr3_aa: CASSPTGRGGPEQYF
d_call: NA; v_call: TRBV19; j_call: TRBJ1-2; cdr3_aa: CASSIPRSTYGYTF
d_call: TRBD1; v_call: TRBV5-4; j_call: TRBJ1-2; cdr3_aa: CASSLDRGKGYTF
d_call: NA; v_call: TRBV9; j_call: TRBJ2-7; cdr3_aa: CASSLGGKGAEQYF
d_call: TRBD2; v_call: TRBV28; j_call: TRBJ2-7; cdr3_aa: CASSHSGRYEQYF
d_call: NA; v_call: TRBV28; j_call: TRBJ1-1; cdr3_aa: CASPRLMNTEAFF